This TCR beta chain was captured in a study of cytotoxic CD8 clonotypes in ibrutinib-treated CLL. Study-wide context: In all, more than 10 patients were relapsed/refractory, approximately 16 were treatment-naive and roughly 18 were IGHV unmutated.

This clone has a single count. Its antigen is unidentified. Only in-frame clones appear in the TCRdb table, and some are missing; sequencing was by immunoSEQ multiplex PCR. The table includes roughly 49,000 clones, 83% detected once. Study-wide results and limits: Increased clonality at ibrutinib response gave way to a return toward baseline at progression. Patients with sustained remission and those progressing were sampled at differing times.

The CDR3 covers 14 residues. J gave up 3 bases and V 11 bases, and 6 bases lay outside the gene matches. Germline V gene data show CDR1 as LNHDA and CDR2 as SQIVND (reference sequence). The material was PBMCs, obtained after 24 months of ibrutinib treatment. This clonotype was obtained from a human donor with chronic lymphocytic leukemia. The rearrangement joins TRBV19 to TRBJ2-2; 10 nucleotides line up with TRBD1. CDR3 sequence reads: CAGRTGGDTGELFF. CDR3 in DNA: TGTGCCGGGAGGACAGGGGGGGACACCGGGGAGCTGTTTTTT.